This TCR beta chain stems from a study of cytomegalovirus exposure and HLA in healthy donors. Overall study results and limits: Specific recognition of CMV antigens was confirmed in vitro for a few chains (all CMV-associated).

A word on this clone: Its specificity is not known.

Clones were sequenced by immunoSEQ multiplex PCR, and TCRdb holds only the in-frame ones, with some missing. The table records roughly 230,000 clones, 90% of them present only once. V was pared by 7 bases and J by 3 bases, with 14 bases of the junction left unmatched. This CDR3 has 16 residues. Germline CDR1 and CDR2: LNHDA and SQIVND (reference sequence). This chain joins TRBV19 and TRBJ2-7; TRBD1 matches at 8 bases. This clonotype originated in a woman aged 30 to 39 in good health and CMV-seronegative. What was sequenced was PBMCs. CDR3 protein: CASTPGTGTGNYEQYF. The CDR3 bases are TGTGCCAGTACCCCCGGGACCGGGACAGGCAACTACGAGCAGTACTTC.